The present T cell receptor (beta chain) was sequenced within a study of identical twins. All donors comprised healthy Caucasians. There are a few counts of this clonotype. What it recognizes is unknown. General study findings and limits: Analyses of zero insertions could, in part, be confounded by invariant MAIT and iNKT cells. Within monozygotic twins, out-of-frame TCR alpha sharing was underestimated by the models.

Germline CDR1 reads MNHEY; CDR2 reads SVGAGI. The CDR3 contains 15 residues. The trim removed 4 bases at V and 6 bases at J, leaving 8 bases unmatched. A universal primer site arose from template switching, and cDNA bore unique molecular identifiers. TCRdb re-called the 5' RACE reads through MiXCR, storing one row per CDR3 protein. The table lists hundreds of thousands of distinct CDR3 sequences, about 12% of them singletons. This sample also appeared in a second study, on yellow fever vaccine responses in identical twins.

The sample taken for sequencing was PBMCs. This chain links TRBV6-5 with TRBJ2-2, with 7 bases identical to TRBD1. The sequence was collected from a woman aged 18-29 years in good health. CDR3 sequence: CASSSDRLYSGELFF. Here the CDR3 DNA reads TGTGCCAGCAGTTCGGACAGGTTGTACTCCGGGGAGCTGTTTTTT.